Listed below are T cell receptor beta chains from one sample, sequenced in a study of T cell clones after liver transplantation. Produced via immunoSEQ multiplex PCR; TCRdb's table is partial and in-frame only. The sample gives 90,000 to 120,000 clones, 82% of which show up once; 0.99% is in the top ten. The input for sequencing was CD4+ T cells from blood, taken before liver transplant. The source is a human donor who received a liver transplant. Each CDR3 is given without its conserved first and last residue.

j_call: TRBJ2-1
v_call: TRBV6-1
cdr3_aa: ASSARQGNYNEQF

j_call: TRBJ1-1
v_call: TRBV19
cdr3_aa: ASSIGIGEAF

j_call: TRBJ1-1
v_call: TRBV4-3
cdr3_aa: ASSQFVGGGSRNTEAF

j_call: TRBJ2-7
v_call: TRBV4-2
cdr3_aa: ASSQGDRYEQY

j_call: TRBJ2-4
v_call: TRBV19
cdr3_aa: ASSIGTGGGENIQY

j_call: TRBJ2-7
v_call: TRBV10-2
cdr3_aa: ASASLAGGRYEQY

j_call: TRBJ1-4
v_call: TRBV5-8
cdr3_aa: ASSLPDWDRTNEKLF

j_call: TRBJ1-1
v_call: TRBV19
cdr3_aa: ASSPDRVGTEAF

j_call: TRBJ2-7
v_call: TRBV5-4
cdr3_aa: ASRDAGSGTGAYEQY

j_call: TRBJ2-3
v_call: TRBV9
cdr3_aa: ASSVALQGSDTQY

j_call: TRBJ2-7
v_call: TRBV6-5
cdr3_aa: ASGGGLYEQY

j_call: TRBJ2-7
v_call: TRBV21-1
cdr3_aa: ASSKAQGYEQY

j_call: TRBJ2-2
v_call: TRBV25-1
cdr3_aa: ASGAPSANTGELF

j_call: TRBJ1-5
v_call: TRBV19
cdr3_aa: ASSISVGSNQPQH

j_call: TRBJ1-2
v_call: TRBV7-8
cdr3_aa: ASSLLVRITGKDNGYT

j_call: TRBJ1-1
v_call: TRBV5-6
cdr3_aa: ASSGRTGVGNTEAF

j_call: TRBJ1-5
v_call: TRBV18
cdr3_aa: ASSEGRSNQPQH

j_call: TRBJ1-2
v_call: TRBV5-1
cdr3_aa: ASSSGTETMRYT

j_call: TRBJ2-1
v_call: TRBV2
cdr3_aa: ASRENNEQF

j_call: TRBJ2-3
v_call: TRBV2
cdr3_aa: ASSGGARTDTQY

j_call: TRBJ1-2
v_call: TRBV19
cdr3_aa: ASSMRGIYGYT

j_call: TRBJ1-1
v_call: TRBV5-1
cdr3_aa: ASSSYLLDSHTEAF

j_call: TRBJ2-1
v_call: TRBV7-9
cdr3_aa: ASSLDGNEF

j_call: TRBJ1-5
v_call: TRBV19
cdr3_aa: ASSIRQGAPLGSQH

j_call: TRBJ2-7
v_call: TRBV18
cdr3_aa: ASSPRLAGGSYEQY

j_call: TRBJ2-7
v_call: TRBV7-7
cdr3_aa: ASTYEGNYEQY

j_call: TRBJ1-5
v_call: TRBV27
cdr3_aa: ASGRDSRAQQPQH

j_call: TRBJ1-1
v_call: TRBV28
cdr3_aa: ASSFPAGDMNTEAF

j_call: TRBJ1-2
v_call: TRBV19
cdr3_aa: ASSPARESAGHGYT

j_call: TRBJ2-2
v_call: TRBV27
cdr3_aa: ASSPNIGSGTGELF

j_call: TRBJ1-2
v_call: TRBV19
cdr3_aa: ASSRDRVGYT

j_call: TRBJ2-5
v_call: TRBV5-1
cdr3_aa: ASSSRQTTGETQY

j_call: TRBJ2-3
v_call: TRBV5-1
cdr3_aa: ASRPGTTPDTQY